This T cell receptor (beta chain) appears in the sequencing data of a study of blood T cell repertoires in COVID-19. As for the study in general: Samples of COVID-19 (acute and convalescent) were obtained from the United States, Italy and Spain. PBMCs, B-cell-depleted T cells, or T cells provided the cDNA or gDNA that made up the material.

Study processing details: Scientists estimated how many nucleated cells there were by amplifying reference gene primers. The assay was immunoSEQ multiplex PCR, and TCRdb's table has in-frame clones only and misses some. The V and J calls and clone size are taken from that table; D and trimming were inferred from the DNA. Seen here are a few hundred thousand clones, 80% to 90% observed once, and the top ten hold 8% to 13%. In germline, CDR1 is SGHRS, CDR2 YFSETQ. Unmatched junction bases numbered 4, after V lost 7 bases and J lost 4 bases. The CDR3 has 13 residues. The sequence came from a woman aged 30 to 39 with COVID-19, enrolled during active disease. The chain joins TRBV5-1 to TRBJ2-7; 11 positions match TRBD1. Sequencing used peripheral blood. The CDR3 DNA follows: TGCGCCAGCGGACAGGGGGCTTTTTACGAGCAGTACTTC. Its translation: CASGQGAFYEQYF. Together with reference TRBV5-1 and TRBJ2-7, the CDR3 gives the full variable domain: KAGVTQTPRYLIKTRGQQVTLSCSPISGHRSVSWYQQTPGQGLQFLFEYFSETQRNKGNFPGRFSGRQFSNSRSEMNVSTLELGDSALYLCASGQGAFYEQYFGPGTRLTVT.